This T cell receptor beta chain was observed in a study of molecular identifiers for immune sequencing clone quantification. Preparation of naive CD8 libraries involved roughly 19,000 to 1,000,000 sorted cells and 10%, 30% or 50% RNA. Naive CD8 T cells underwent sorting with the CD8+CD4-CCR7+CD45RA+ definition. This clonotype qualifies as medium-sized (0.01 to 0.1%). This CDR3 is built from 16 residues. V shed 0 bases and J 2 bases; nucleotides not matched to a gene: 5. Germline assignment: CDR1 MGHRA and CDR2 YSYEKL. TCRdb re-called the PCR reads with MiXCR, one entry per CDR3 protein. This sample has 6,000 to 7,000 distinct CDR3 sequences, with around 15% found just once.

The TCR was taken from a human donor in good health. Some libraries in this study had Jurkat cell RNA spiked in. The chain recombines TRBV4-1 with TRBJ2-5, with 8 bases aligning to TRBD2. The sequenced material came from naive CD8+ T cells from blood, with Jurkat cell RNA spiked in. Specified subset: FACS-sorted CD8+CD4-CCR7+CD45RA+ naive T cells. The DNA for the CDR3 is TGCGCCAGCAGCCAAGAGGCTAGCGGGCTACAAGAGACCCAGTACTTC. This gives the protein CASSQEASGLQETQYF.